This T cell receptor (beta chain) came from a study of T cells after yellow fever vaccination (dated 2019 in TCRdb). Some background on the complete study: Staining for CD3, CD45RA, CCR7 and CD95 was used to sort memory subsets (EM, EMRA, CM and Tscm) on a BD FACS Aria III. Sorting of memory subsets took place on days 0, 15 and 45 and at 18 months after primary vaccination, as well as on days 0, 15 and 45 after the 30-year booster. To follow T-cell clones before and after primary and booster YFV17D yellow fever vaccination, bulk TCR alpha and beta repertoires were sequenced over time. Blood was collected at multiple timepoints before and after primary and secondary immunization, and bulk PBMC replicates and cell subsets were isolated. Libraries from fractions with low cell numbers were prepared with the SMART-Seq v4 Ultra Low Input RNA kit. Two healthy male donors, one aged 18 to 29 and one aged 30 to 40 years, made up the cohort. The full study reports these points: FACS-sorted repertoires could contain abundant contaminating clonotypes from the bulk population, so computational filtering was required. A small share of clonotypes occurred in both CD4 and CD8 compartments, likely arising from convergent recombination. After the booster, most clones that had expanded after primary vaccination were detected again (around 95% of CD4 and more than 80% of CD8), suggesting broad maintenance of memory. On day 0, almost all vaccine-responding clonotypes were found to be below detection in the sorted memory subsets. Because the study included only a couple of donors, the extent to which the findings can be generalized is limited. The secondary T-cell response was weaker than the primary response but faster, peaking on day 5 instead of day 15.

Worth noting for this clonotype: Within one base of it there is no much larger clone, and no base qualities were kept.

The CDR3 goes from the cysteine to the phenylalanine over 17 residues. Left in the record is the CDR3 DNA by itself, 51 bases read in frame from the first base. V lost 5 bases and J lost 0 bases, and the count of bases not matched to a germline gene is 8. CDR1 SGHVS and CDR2 FNYEAQ are derived from the germline V gene. What the treatment or condition label conveys for this sample: live attenuated yellow fever vaccine strain. A standard Ficoll-Paque protocol was used to isolate PBMCs from peripheral blood. For sorted memory subsets, RNA extraction was done with the RNeasy Micro Kit. TCR cDNA was synthesized by 5'RACE template switching, which introduced a universal primer site and unique molecular identifiers. Priming for cDNA synthesis came from both the TCR alpha and TCR beta constant segments. Library amplification involved two PCR steps, and the second step added sample barcodes and sequencing adapters. Libraries were sequenced on Illumina HiSeq 2500 (2x100 bp) or NovaSeq (2x150 bp). Concerning the study's data processing: Reads were demultiplexed and collapsed into UMI consensus sequences with MIGEC, and V(D)J alignment was performed with MiXCR. Vaccine-responding clonotypes were defined with edgeR using replicate PBMC samples, requiring FDR below 0.01 and a log2 fold change above 5 up to day 15. CD4 or CD8 identity was assigned to each bulk clonotype according to whether the clonotype was present at higher abundance in the sequenced CD4 repertoire or the sequenced CD8 repertoire. To estimate how each clone was distributed across memory phenotypes, clonotype frequencies in memory subsets were weighted by FACS-sorted cell numbers. The raw public data were reprocessed by TCRdb itself: fastp quality trimming at Q25, MiXCR clonotype calling, in-frame beta chains only. Rows are unified per CDR3 protein, each entry keeping the most common DNA and genes. These V and J calls rely on TCRdb rather than the paper's analysis. This sample has approximately 9,300 distinct CDR3 sequences in its table, and around 4.7% of those were observed once. The ten largest clones capture 1.6% of the sample.

The chain is assembled from TRBV7-6 and TRBJ2-7; 12 central nucleotides agree with TRBD2. The input for sequencing was PBMCs, either bulk or a sorted T-cell subset (CD4+, CD8+, memory, or dextramer-sorted; not recorded which), taken approximately 15 days after the first yellow fever vaccination. The source is a man between 18 and 35 years old who received the YFV17D yellow fever vaccine. The DNA is as follows: TGTGCCAGCAGCCCGCTGCTGACTAGCGGGGGCTCCTACGAGCAGTACTTC. This gives the protein CASSPLLTSGGSYEQYF.